This T cell receptor beta chain appears in the sequencing data of a study of cytomegalovirus exposure and HLA in healthy donors. Study context: A data release that came early held tens of millions of unique TCRs from HLA-typed donors. Notes on the study in general: There were several of the most significant clusters that appeared linked to common viral pathogens in a later analysis.

13 Jbeta primers and 60 Vbeta primers were used for the PCR. This table comes from immunoSEQ multiplex PCR, and its TCRdb copy is limited to in-frame clones, with some not included. Its listing shows approximately 110,000 clones. The length of the CDR3 is 16 residues. Germline lookup yields CDR1 KGHSH and CDR2 LQKENI. V gave up 1 base and J gave up 2 bases, with 12 bases separating them. As concerns this clone: Its matching antigen is unknown.

The chain couples TRBV18 to TRBJ1-3; D is possibly TRBD1 (6 bases). The receptor comes from a man aged 25 to 40 in good health and CMV-seronegative. Sequencing was performed on PBMCs. The CDR3 DNA reads TGTGCCAGCTCACCACTTTCAGGGGAAACTGGAAACACCATATATTTT. Translated, it gives CASSPLSGETGNTIYF.